The subject of this entry is one TCR beta chain. Antigen: not known. The sample comes from a study of cytomegalovirus exposure and HLA in healthy donors. Study observations and caveats: Relative to the approximately 680-donor mean, N-insertions were reportedly fewer in an Asian-associated ancestry cluster in a later analysis. The authors judged a highly shared variant cluster likely a sequencing artifact. In a later analysis, common viral pathogens appeared linked to several of the most significant clusters.

Vbeta (60) and Jbeta (13) primers were used in the PCR. Some clones are missing from TCRdb's copy, which holds only in-frame ones; the method was immunoSEQ multiplex PCR. The profile covers around 210,000 clones, with around 77% appearing a single time and less than 3.5% taken by the ten largest. Input material: PBMCs. The receptor was isolated from a woman under 40 in good health and CMV-seronegative.

CDR3 amino acids: CATSGETYEQYF. In DNA form, the CDR3 reads TGTGCCACCAGCGGGGAGACCTACGAGCAGTACTTC. The chain joins TRBV15 to TRBJ2-7, with D tentatively TRBD2 (5 bases). Between the trimmed V and J ends, which lost 5 bases and 2 bases, there was a span of 7 bases. The germline V gene has CDR1 LNHNV and CDR2 YYDKDF (reference sequence). The CDR3 is made up of 12 amino acids.